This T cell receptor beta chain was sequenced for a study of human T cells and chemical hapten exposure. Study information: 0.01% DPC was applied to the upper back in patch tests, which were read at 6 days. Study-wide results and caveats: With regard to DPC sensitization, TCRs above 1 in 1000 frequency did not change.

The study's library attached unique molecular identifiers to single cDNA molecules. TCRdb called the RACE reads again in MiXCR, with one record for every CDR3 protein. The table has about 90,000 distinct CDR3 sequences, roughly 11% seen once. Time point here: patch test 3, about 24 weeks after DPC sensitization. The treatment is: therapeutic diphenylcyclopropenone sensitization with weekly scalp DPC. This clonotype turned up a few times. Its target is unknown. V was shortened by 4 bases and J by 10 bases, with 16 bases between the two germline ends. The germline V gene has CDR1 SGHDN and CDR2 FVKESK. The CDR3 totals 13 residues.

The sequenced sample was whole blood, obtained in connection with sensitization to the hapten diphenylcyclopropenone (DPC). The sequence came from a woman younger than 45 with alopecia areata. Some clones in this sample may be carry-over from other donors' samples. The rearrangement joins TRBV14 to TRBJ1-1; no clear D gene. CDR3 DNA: TGTGCCAGCAGCCTCTGGCGGAATGGGAGAGCTTTCTTT. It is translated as CASSLWRNGRAFF.